Shown below are 4 T cell receptor beta chains from a single sample sequenced in a study of neurological immune-mediated disorders. Each CDR3 protein is one row after TCRdb ran MiXCR on the 5' RACE reads. This table has tens of thousands of distinct CDR3 sequences, under 4.5% appearing once. Time point noted: longitudinal time-point 3. The sequencing input was PBMCs. These receptors all come from a woman aged 60-75 years with multiple sclerosis.

The chain links TRBV5-6 to TRBJ1-2, with D possibly TRBD1 on 5 matching bases. The ends were cut back, 4 bases at V and 2 bases at J, with 9 bases in the middle. The CDR3 extends over 13 amino acids. The germline CDR1 and CDR2 sequences are SGHDT and YYEEEE. CDR3 coding DNA: TGTGCCAGCAGCGGGACGGAGAACTATGGCTACACCTTC. It translates to CASSGTENYGYTF.

This clonotype has a count of ten or more. The rearrangement links TRBV6-5 to TRBJ2-5; 7 bases agree with TRBD2. The V segment lost 10 bases and the J segment 0 bases; nucleotides outside the gene matches: 8. Per the germline V gene, CDR1 is MNHEY and CDR2 is SVGAGI. There are 14 residues in the CDR3. CDR3 DNA sequence: TGTGCCACCCGGGACTACCCGTACCAAGAGACCCAGTACTTC. Its protein is CATRDYPYQETQYF.

This clonotype has a count of ten or more. The chain links TRBV11-2 to TRBJ1-2, with TRBD1 identical over 7 bases. CDR1 SGHAT and CDR2 FQNNGV come from the germline V gene. This CDR3 spans 13 amino acids. Germline trimming cut 2 bases from V and 8 bases from J; bases unmatched to any gene: 5. The CDR3 region has the DNA TGTGCCAGCAGCTTAAACAGGGGTAGAGGCTACACCTTC. Its protein is CASSLNRGRGYTF.

This clonotype was seen repeatedly, ten times or more. V gene TRBV7-9 combines with J gene TRBJ2-1, with a weak D call TRBD2 (5 bases). Trimming stripped 2 bases from V and 0 bases from J, with 14 bases between. CDR3 length: 17 amino acids. Germline lookup yields CDR1 SEHNR and CDR2 FQNEAQ (reference sequence). The CDR3 coding sequence is TGTGCCAGCAGCTTACAGGAGGCCCCTAGCTCCTACAATGAGCAGTTCTTC. This gives the protein CASSLQEAPSSYNEQFF.